These 23 T cell receptor beta chains were all obtained from the same sample, sequenced in a study of response to subunit inactivated influenza vaccine. TCRdb reprocessed the RT-PCR reads via MiXCR and lists one record per CDR3 protein. The table has more than 150,000 distinct CDR3 sequences, around 8.8% seen once. The specimen was non-naive T cells sorted from PBMCs, collected on the day of vaccination. The receptors were gathered from a man over 45 who received an inactivated influenza vaccine.

This chain links TRBV20-1 with TRBJ2-2; the D call may be TRBD1 or TRBD2 (5 bases each). There are 15 residues in the CDR3. Trimming removed 1 base from V and 0 bases from J, with 9 bases in between. Looked up from germline, CDR1 is DFQATT and CDR2 is SNEGSKA (reference sequence). CDR3 in amino acids: CSARGGTSNTGELFF. In DNA form, the CDR3 reads TGCAGTGCTAGAGGAGGGACCTCGAACACCGGGGAGCTGTTTTTT.

The rearrangement links TRBV28 to TRBJ2-7, with 9 bases aligning to TRBD1. Germline trimming cut 10 bases from V and 4 bases from J; bases unmatched to any gene: 11. This CDR3 spans 14 amino acids. The V gene's germline CDR1 is MDHEN and CDR2 SYDVKM. The CDR3 loop reads CAIRTGAVLYEQYF. The CDR3 coding sequence is TGTGCCATCAGGACAGGGGCTGTCCTATACGAGCAGTACTTC.

This clonotype was detected only a few times. This chain connects TRBV6-2 or TRBV6-3 to TRBJ1-2; weak D call: TRBD1 (5 bases). The V and J ends lost 6 bases and 5 bases respectively, with 10 bases between them. This CDR3 comprises 12 residues. Per the germline V gene, CDR1 is MNHEY and CDR2 is SVGEGT. For the CDR3, the DNA is TGTGCCAGCAGCCGCAGGGATTATGGCTACACCTTC. This encodes CASSRRDYGYTF.

The chain has TRBV7-2 and TRBJ2-5; 7 nucleotides align to TRBD2. Germline CDR1 and CDR2: SGHTA and FQGNSA. The CDR3 sequence is 15 residues long. Trimming removed 2 bases from V and 5 bases from J; junction bases left unmatched: 8. As DNA, the CDR3 is TGTGCCAGCAGCTTACCTTTGACTAGCTTGGAGACCCAGTACTTC. Translation: CASSLPLTSLETQYF.

This clonotype was seen ten or more times. The chain combines TRBV19 with TRBJ1-1; the D is unclear. From germline, CDR1 is LNHDA and CDR2 SQIVND (reference sequence). Between the trimmed V and J ends, which lost 10 bases and 4 bases, there was a span of 19 bases. This CDR3 contains 14 residues. The CDR3 loop reads CATSYGSSSTEAFF. As DNA, the CDR3 is TGTGCCACCTCTTACGGCTCTTCAAGCACTGAAGCTTTCTTT.

This clonotype was recorded many times. This sequence joins TRBV2 and TRBJ2-5; no clear D. Germline V gene sequence: CDR1 SNHLY, CDR2 FYNNEI. This CDR3 is 12 amino acids long. Trimming removed 6 bases at V and 5 bases at J, with 10 bases between. The chain's CDR3 is CASSELRETQYF. The DNA for the CDR3 is TGTGCCAGCAGCGAGCTTCGGGAGACCCAGTACTTC.

This clonotype has a handful of counts. The rearrangement joins TRBV2 to TRBJ2-1, with 9 nucleotides matching TRBD2. Germline values: CDR1 SNHLY, CDR2 FYNNEI. The CDR3 extends over 16 amino acids. V shed 4 bases, J shed 7 bases, and the junction held 11 bases outside the gene matches. CDR3 coding DNA: TGTGCCAGCAGTGGTCCCAGCGGGGGGCTAAGGAATGAGCAGTTCTTC. It codes for CASSGPSGGLRNEQFF.

This clonotype was seen many times. The CDR3 here is CASSQGHDTDTQYF. The CDR3, as DNA: TGTGCCAGCAGCCAAGGACACGACACAGATACGCAGTATTTT. The J gene is TRBJ2-3, the V gene TRBV4-2; D unclear. This CDR3 comprises 14 residues. From germline, CDR1 is LGHNA and CDR2 YNFKEQ. The V end was cut by 1 base, the J end by 2 bases, with 7 bases between.

This clonotype was detected only a few times. V gene TRBV3-1 combines with J gene TRBJ2-1; 13 positions agree with TRBD2. This CDR3 spans 15 amino acids. Looked up from germline, CDR1 is LGHDT and CDR2 is YNNKEL (reference sequence). Germline trimming cut 4 bases from V and 12 bases from J; bases unmatched to any gene: 9. CDR3 nucleotide sequence: TGTGCCAGCAGCCCAGATACTAGCGGGGGGGCACGGCAGTTCTTC. Protein sequence: CASSPDTSGGARQFF.

The genes are TRBV7-2 and TRBJ2-5, with D perhaps TRBD2 (5 bases). The V and J ends lost 2 bases and 10 bases respectively, with 26 bases between them. CDR1 and CDR2 (germline): SGHTA, FQGNSA. The CDR3 is 17 amino acids. CDR3 DNA sequence: TGTGCCAGCAGCTTAATGCTCCCAGGAGGCAGTTCATTTATCCAGTACTTC. This gives the protein CASSLMLPGGSSFIQYF. The whole variable domain, remainder taken from reference TRBV7-2 and TRBJ2-5, is GAGVSQSPSNKVTEKGKDVELRCDPISGHTALYWYRQSLGQGLEFLIYFQGNSAPDKSGLPSDRFSAERTGGSVSTLTIQRTQQEDSAVYLCASSLMLPGGSSFIQYFGPGTRLLVL.

The CDR3 bases are TGTGCCAGCAGCCCCCTCGGGGGTCTTAACTATGGCTACACCTTC. Amino acids: CASSPLGGLNYGYTF. The V call is TRBV11-2, the J call TRBJ1-2, with TRBD1 as a possible D gene (5 bases). Germline assignment: CDR1 SGHAT and CDR2 FQNNGV. The CDR3 is 15 amino acids. V dropped 5 bases and J dropped 1 base, with 14 bases sitting between them.

This clonotype was seen a handful of times. The genes are TRBV18 and TRBJ2-3, with TRBD2 matching 7 bases. This CDR3 spans 16 amino acids. Looked up from germline, CDR1 is KGHSH and CDR2 is LQKENI. V lost 1 base and J lost 5; bases outside the gene matches: 9. In DNA, the CDR3 is TGTGCCAGCTCACCACGAGGGCGGGAGACGGAAGATACGCAGTATTTT. This translates into CASSPRGRETEDTQYF.

The chain couples TRBV6-1 to TRBJ1-4; 9 bases line up with TRBD1. V dropped 6 bases and J dropped 5; count of bases not matched to a gene: 7. Germline V gives CDR1 MNHNS, CDR2 SASEGT. This CDR3 is built from 15 residues. This CDR3 reads CASRTGGQGNEKLFF. CDR3 DNA: TGTGCCAGCAGGACAGGAGGACAGGGGAATGAAAAACTGTTTTTT.

This clonotype was counted ten times or more. This rearrangement joins TRBV6-4 to TRBJ2-3, with 8 bases lining up with TRBD2. V was pared by 4 bases and J by 5 bases, with 8 bases of the junction left unmatched. Germline V lookup: CDR1 MRHNA, CDR2 SNTAGT. The CDR3 is 15 amino acids. The DNA for the CDR3 is TGTGCCAGCAGTGGGGTAGCGGGAAAAGAAGATACGCAGTATTTT. Translation gives CASSGVAGKEDTQYF.

This clonotype was detected ten times or more. The chain couples TRBV20-1 to TRBJ1-2; D unresolved. CDR3 length equals 14 residues. V lost 3 bases and J lost 2, with 13 bases in between. CDR1 and CDR2 (germline): DFQATT, SNEGSKA (reference sequence). CDR3 DNA: TGCAGTGCTAGCGAGGGCAGTTCCAACTATGGCTACACCTTC. Protein product: CSASEGSSNYGYTF.

Only a few counts were recorded for this clonotype. This chain links TRBV29-1 with TRBJ1-1; D gene unclear. Between the trimmed V and J ends, which lost 2 bases and 6 bases, there was a span of 16 bases. The germline CDR1 and CDR2 sequences are SQVTM and ANQGSEA. This CDR3 region has 14 residues. Here the CDR3 reads CSVERGGVKPEAFF. The CDR3 DNA sequence: TGCAGCGTTGAAAGAGGTGGGGTGAAGCCTGAAGCTTTCTTT.

The sample holds a few counts of this clonotype. The V gene is TRBV5-4, the J gene TRBJ2-2; D might be TRBD1 (7 bases). The V end lost 2 bases, the J end lost 3 bases, and 11 bases lay between the germline ends. The germline CDR1 and CDR2 sequences are SGHNT and YYREEE (reference sequence). This CDR3 contains 15 residues. The CDR3 is CASSFRGTYTGELFF. The DNA of the CDR3 is TGTGCCAGCAGCTTCAGGGGGACTTACACCGGGGAGCTGTTTTTT.

The chain couples TRBV12-3 or TRBV12-4 to TRBJ2-1; D remains unclear. This CDR3 region has 13 residues. V was clipped by 8 bases and J by 10 bases, with 18 bases between them. This CDR3 is CASAVVGFGEQFF. CDR3 sequence (DNA): TGTGCCAGCGCGGTCGTAGGGTTTGGGGAGCAGTTCTTC.

CDR3 sequence reads: CASSYGVHRGSSYEQYF. The DNA of the CDR3 is TGTGCCAGCAGTTACGGCGTTCACAGGGGGAGCTCCTACGAGCAGTACTTC. This chain uses TRBV6-2 or TRBV6-3 with TRBJ2-7; 8 bases align to TRBD1. Unmatched junction bases numbered 9, after V lost 2 bases and J lost 0 bases. The CDR3 extends over 17 amino acids. Germline V gene data show CDR1 as MNHEY and CDR2 as SVGEGT.

This clonotype was picked up a small number of times. The chain couples TRBV12-3 or TRBV12-4 to TRBJ2-7; the D gene is possibly TRBD1 (6 bases). Trimming took 3 bases from V and 3 from J, leaving 27 bases between them. The length of the CDR3 is 19 residues. The CDR3, as DNA: TGTGCCAGCAGTTTTTCCTTTGGGGCCGGACAGAAACCTTACTACGAGCAGTACTTC. Its translation: CASSFSFGAGQKPYYEQYF.

This clonotype turned up a few times. The gene calls are TRBV6-1 and TRBJ2-1, with no clear D. Trimming removed 2 bases at V and 3 bases at J, with 14 bases between. The CDR3 spans 16 residues. From germline, CDR1 is MNHNS and CDR2 SASEGT. CDR3 protein: CASSERARLDYNEQFF. The CDR3 DNA is TGTGCCAGCAGTGAACGCGCCCGACTTGACTACAATGAGCAGTTCTTC.

This clonotype has a handful of counts. This chain joins TRBV20-1 and TRBJ2-7, with 11 nucleotides matching TRBD1. Germline-derived CDR1 and CDR2 are DFQATT and SNEGSKA (reference sequence). V shed 1 base and J 4 bases; nucleotides not matched to a gene: 3. The length of the CDR3 is 14 residues. The CDR3 loop reads CSARGDRGRYEQYF. DNA for the CDR3: TGCAGTGCTAGAGGGGACAGGGGGAGGTACGAGCAGTACTTC.

This clonotype occurred a few times. This rearrangement joins TRBV6-5 to TRBJ2-5; 8 bases align to TRBD2. The CDR3 runs 15 residues. The germline V gene has CDR1 MNHEY and CDR2 SVGAGI. V was pared by 2 bases and J by 4 bases, with 6 bases of the junction left unmatched. CDR3 protein: CASSYAGGLVETQYF. CDR3 DNA sequence: TGTGCCAGCAGTTACGCGGGGGGTCTAGTAGAGACCCAGTACTTC.